This entry describes one TCR beta chain. The antigen is not known. The sample is drawn from a study of cytomegalovirus exposure and HLA in healthy donors. General study points: Associated with HLA alleles at 0.05 false discovery rate in a later analysis were approximately 17,000 TCR beta sequences. TCR beta sequences reportedly predicted most subjects' HLA-A and HLA-B alleles accurately.

The germline V gene encodes CDR1 MGHRA and CDR2 YSYEKL. Between the trimmed V and J ends, which lost 1 base and 6 bases, there was a span of 16 bases. The length of the CDR3 is 16 residues. Both 60 Vbeta primers and 13 Jbeta primers went into the PCR. Clones were read by immunoSEQ multiplex PCR, and TCRdb kept only the in-frame ones, dropping some. Among 150,000 or so clones listed, almost 80% were seen once. The receptor was isolated from a woman in her 50s in good health and CMV-seropositive. The chain couples TRBV4-1 to TRBJ2-1; D unclear. Material for sequencing was PBMCs. For the CDR3, the DNA is TGCGCCAGCAGCCAAGTGTCGGCGGAAGGATTCAATGAGCAGTTCTTC. Translation: CASSQVSAEGFNEQFF.